What follows is one TCR beta chain and its context. This CDR3 comprises 15 residues. The germline CDR1 and CDR2 sequences are SGHVS and FNYEAQ. Trimming at V came to 5 bases and at J to 2 bases, leaving 8 bases not matched to a gene. These data originate in a study of blood T cell repertoires in COVID-19. Study overall: The origin of the acute and convalescent COVID-19 samples was the United States, Italy and Spain. PBMCs, B-cell-depleted T cells, or T cells provided the cDNA or gDNA that made up the material.

Assay used: immunoSEQ multiplex PCR; TCRdb lists only in-frame clones, some missing. The sample consists of about 250,000 clones, about nine tenths of them appearing once. The specimen was peripheral blood. The receptor comes from a woman aged 40 to 55 who had recovered from COVID-19. The chain links TRBV7-6 to TRBJ2-7, with TRBD1 identical over 8 bases. CDR3 residues: CASSPLGDRTYEQYF. The CDR3 DNA reads TGTGCCAGCAGCCCTCTCGGGGACAGGACCTACGAGCAGTACTTC.